The rows below give T cell receptor beta chains drawn from one sample of a study of T cells in Graves' hyperthyroidism and ophthalmopathy. TCRdb reprocessed the multiplex PCR reads with MiXCR, giving one entry per CDR3 protein. The repertoire holds over 500,000 distinct CDR3 sequences, with approximately 49% as singletons. The specimen sequenced was peripheral blood or thyroid tissue (not recorded which). The receptors were gathered from an adult woman with Graves' disease, either hyperthyroidism or ophthalmopathy (not recorded which). CDR3s include the opening cysteine and the closing phenylalanine or tryptophan. The D gene is left open where the match is weak. Not all rows give a size; the values are once, few, many and, for expanded clones, a class.

-	-	TRBV24-1	TRBJ2-6	TGTGCCACCAGTGAGGGGACGTCCGGGGCCAACGTCCTGACTTTC	CATSEGTSGANVLTF
few	TRBD1	TRBV9	TRBJ1-2	TGTGCCAGCAGCCCCAAAGACAGGGGTTTCGGCTACACCTTC	CASSPKDRGFGYTF
few	-	TRBV10-2	TRBJ2-3	TGCGCCAGCAGTGGGATGGGCGGCACAGATACGCAGTATTTT	CASSGMGGTDTQYF
-	-	TRBV20-1	TRBJ1-5	TGCAGTGCTAGCGCGGGGGGAAATCAGCCCCAGCATTTT	CSASAGGNQPQHF
many	-	TRBV20-1	TRBJ1-5	TGCAGTGCTAGGGCCCCCATGGGGGGAAGGCAGCCCCAGCATTTT	CSARAPMGGRQPQHF
many	TRBD2	TRBV7-2	TRBJ2-5	TGTGCCAGCAGCTTCGCGGGAGAAGAGACCCAGTACTTC	CASSFAGEETQYF
-	-	TRBV19	TRBJ1-1	TGTGCCTGGAGTGTACCCCGTTGGGCACTACGTTCCACTGAAGCTTTCTTT	CAWSVPRWALRSTEAFF
many	-	TRBV7-2	TRBJ2-5	TGTGCCAGCAGCTTAAATGGGGGAGTCAGAGAGACCCAGTACTTC	CASSLNGGVRETQYF
-	TRBD2	TRBV7-2	TRBJ2-7	TGTGCCAGCAGCTTAAAAACGGGACTAGCGGTCTATTCCTACGAGCAGTACTTC	CASSLKTGLAVYSYEQYF
many	TRBD1	TRBV11-2	TRBJ1-1	TGTGCCAGCAGGTTAGGACGGTTGGGGACAGGGTCGAACACTGAAGCTTTCTTT	CASRLGRLGTGSNTEAFF
many	-	TRBV5-1	TRBJ2-2	TGCGCCAGCAGCCTGGGAGAGCCCGTCGACACCGGGGAGCTGTTTTTT	CASSLGEPVDTGELFF
-	-	TRBV19	TRBJ1-1	TGTGCCAGTACCAACGGAGAGATGAACACTGAAGCTTTCTTT	CASTNGEMNTEAFF
-	-	TRBV5-1	TRBJ2-6	TGCGCCAGCAGCTTGTCGGATGGGGCCAACGTCCTGACTTTC	CASSLSDGANVLTF
many	TRBD1	TRBV4-2	TRBJ1-2	TGTGCCAGCAGCCAGGGACAGGGGGCGGAAACCTTC	CASSQGQGAETF
many	TRBD1	TRBV6-2/TRBV6-3	TRBJ1-3	TGTGCCAGCACCGACAGGGATGGCGGCACCATATATTTT	CASTDRDGGTIYF
-	-	TRBV6-6	TRBJ1-1	TGTGCCAGCAGTTACGAGGCGACTGGGGCTTTCTTT	CASSYEATGAFF
many	-	TRBV12-3/TRBV12-4	TRBJ1-1	TGTGCCAGCAGACTGACTTTAACGAACACTGAAGCTTTCTTT	CASRLTLTNTEAFF
-	-	TRBV20-1	TRBJ1-3	TGCAGTGTAAGGGGGGGGAGTGGAGAGACCATATATTTT	CSVRGGSGETIYF
-	-	TRBV2	TRBJ2-1	TGTGCCAGCAACAGGGTCTATGAGCAGTTCTTC	CASNRVYEQFF
-	TRBD2	TRBV2	TRBJ2-1	TGTGCCAGCGTTGGACTAGGTATCAATGAGCAGTTCTTC	CASVGLGINEQFF
-	-	TRBV11-2	TRBJ1-1	TGTGCCAGCAGTTATGCAGGGGTTGAAGCTTTCTTT	CASSYAGVEAFF
many	-	TRBV20-1	TRBJ1-1	TGCAGTGCTAGGAGACAGTATAACACTGAAGCTTTCTTT	CSARRQYNTEAFF
few	-	TRBV7-8	TRBJ2-7	TGTGCCAGCAGCCGGAAGAGGGGACCCTACGAGCAGTACTTC	CASSRKRGPYEQYF
-	TRBD1	TRBV29-1	TRBJ2-7	TGCAGCTTGGGGACAGGGTGGTACGAGCAGTACTTC	CSLGTGWYEQYF
-	-	TRBV25-1	TRBJ1-6	TGTGCCAGCAGAGACCGGGGACGCCCTAGCTATAATTCACCCCTCCACTTT	CASRDRGRPSYNSPLHF
-	-	TRBV20-1	TRBJ2-7	TGCAGTGCTAGCCCACAGGGAGCCTACGAGCAGTACTTC	CSASPQGAYEQYF
-	-	TRBV28	TRBJ2-7	TGTGCCAGCAATAGGGGCTCCTACGAGCAGTACTTC	CASNRGSYEQYF
many	-	TRBV7-9	TRBJ1-2	TGTGCCAGCAGCCTCCAAGGGGGGGTGGACTTCGGTGGCTACACCTTC	CASSLQGGVDFGGYTF
-	-	TRBV19	TRBJ1-1	TGTGCCACCTCAATTGATCCTTCCATGAACACTGAAGCTTTCTTT	CATSIDPSMNTEAFF
-	-	TRBV15	TRBJ2-7	TGTGCCACCAGCAGAGCTCAGGGCCCCTACGAGCAGTACTTC	CATSRAQGPYEQYF
-	-	TRBV10-3	TRBJ2-2	TGTGCCATCAGTGAGTCGGGACGGCATATATCCGGGGAGCTGTTTTTT	CAISESGRHISGELFF
many	TRBD1	TRBV6-6	TRBJ1-1	TGTGCCAGCAGCCTCCGGACAGGGTCGATCTCTGAAGCTTTCTTT	CASSLRTGSISEAFF
many	TRBD2	TRBV5-8	TRBJ2-7	TGTGCCAGCAGCTCGCCGGGGGGGGTTTCCTACGAGCAGTACTTC	CASSSPGGVSYEQYF
many	TRBD1	TRBV4-2	TRBJ1-3	TGTGCCAGCAGCCGAGACAGGGGGACTGGAAACACCATATATTTT	CASSRDRGTGNTIYF
-	TRBD2	TRBV20-1	TRBJ2-3	TGCAGTGCAACTCCCCTAGCGGGAAGCACAGATACGCAGTATTTT	CSATPLAGSTDTQYF
-	-	TRBV7-2	TRBJ2-2	TGTGCCAGCAGCCCCAGAGAGACGAACACCGGGGAGCTGTTTTTT	CASSPRETNTGELFF
-	-	TRBV20-1	TRBJ2-5	TGCAGTGCTACCCAGGGTGCGGAGGGTCAGCCCCAGTACTTC	CSATQGAEGQPQYF
many	-	TRBV11-2	TRBJ2-6	TGTGCCAGCAGCTCGGCAGGCGGCGGGGCCAACGTCCTGACTTTC	CASSSAGGGANVLTF
few	-	TRBV24-1	TRBJ1-1	TGTGCCACCAGTGGTGTTCACGGGACTGAAGCTTTCTTT	CATSGVHGTEAFF
-	-	TRBV20-1	TRBJ2-7	TGCAGTGCTGGAGACACTTACATAGACGAGCAGTACTTC	CSAGDTYIDEQYF
few	TRBD1	TRBV28	TRBJ2-2	TGTGCCAGCAACCGACAGGGTACGTTGGCCGGGGAGCTGTTTTTT	CASNRQGTLAGELFF